Shown below are 31 T cell receptor beta chains from a single sample sequenced in a study of beta chain features in type 1 diabetes. Study outcomes and limitations: People with Type 1 diabetes carried modestly yet significantly shorter TCRB CDR3s in all four CD4+ subsets.

These TCRs are of unknown antigen specificity. The study reverse transcribed the entire isolated RNA, so it sequenced expressed TCRB transcripts. Profiling relied on immunoSEQ multiplex PCR, and the TCRdb table lists in-frame clones only, not all of them. The data show 330,000 or so clones, with around 12% seen just once and about 0.01% held by the top ten. Sequencing was done on a sample of naive CD4+ T cells from blood. The receptors were sampled from a young woman with type 1 diabetes.

V and J are TRBV19 and TRBJ1-5; unclear D gene. The CDR3 sequence is 12 residues long. With 10 bases removed from V and 3 bases from J, the gap between germline ends came to 10 bases. Germline V gene data show CDR1 as LNHDA and CDR2 as SQIVND (reference sequence). CDR3 in amino acids: CATRHFNQPQHF. The CDR3 DNA reads as TGTGCCACCAGACACTTCAATCAGCCCCAGCATTTT.

This chain connects TRBV5-6 to TRBJ2-3; tentative D call: TRBD2 (5 bases). The length of the CDR3 is 12 residues. The germline gives CDR1 SGHDT, CDR2 YYEEEE. Between the trimmed V and J ends, which lost 4 bases and 4 bases, there was a span of 7 bases. DNA for the CDR3: TGTGCCAGCAGCCGGAGGCCAGATACGCAGTATTTT. It translates to CASSRRPDTQYF.

The CDR3 DNA reads as TGCGCCAGCAGCTTGACAGCTATTCAAGAGACCCAGTACTTC. The encoded protein is CASSLTAIQETQYF. The chain is built from TRBV5-1 and TRBJ2-5, with D uncertain. This CDR3 contains 14 residues. V lost 1 base to trimming and J lost 2 bases, with 9 bases between them. CDR1 and CDR2 from the germline V gene are SGHRS and YFSETQ.

The chain combines TRBV9 with TRBJ2-1, with TRBD1 matching over 9 bases. The V and J ends lost 4 bases and 3 bases, in that order; junction bases with no gene match: 11. The CDR3 has 17 residues. Germline CDR1 and CDR2: SGDLS and YYNGEE. CDR3 region: CASSLRRGQGNYNEQFF. DNA for the CDR3: TGTGCCAGCAGCCTCCGACGTGGACAGGGGAACTACAATGAGCAGTTCTTC.

This clone has more than one count but fewer than ten. The chain has TRBV5-1 and TRBJ2-7; D is perhaps TRBD1 (6 bases). There are 15 residues in the CDR3. Per the germline V gene, CDR1 is SGHRS and CDR2 is YFSETQ. Between the trimmed V and J ends, which lost 0 bases and 0 bases, there was a span of 10 bases. In nucleotides, the CDR3 is TGCGCCAGCAGCTTGGAACCAGGGGTCTCCTACGAGCAGTACTTC. This translates into CASSLEPGVSYEQYF.

J is TRBJ2-3 and V is TRBV4-1; TRBD2 might be the D (6 bases). From germline, CDR1 is MGHRA and CDR2 YSYEKL. The CDR3 is 16 amino acids. Trimming shortened V by 6 bases and J by 0 bases, and 16 bases separated the two germline ends. CDR3 bases: TGCGCCAGCAGGGAGGGAGCGGGCGCTAGCACAGATACGCAGTATTTT. Its protein product is CASREGAGASTDTQYF.

The chain carries TRBV4-3 and TRBJ1-1, with D unresolved. Trimming removed 1 base from V and 7 bases from J, with 10 bases in between. CDR3 length: 13 amino acids. Germline V gene sequence: CDR1 LGHNA, CDR2 YSLEER. The CDR3 DNA sequence: TGCGCCAGCAGCCAAGGGTCCTGGAGTGAAGCTTTCTTT. Amino acids: CASSQGSWSEAFF.

The chain couples TRBV5-6 to TRBJ2-1; D gene uncertain. The CDR3 has 13 residues. Germline lookup yields CDR1 SGHDT and CDR2 YYEEEE. V lost 0 bases, J lost 7 bases, and 8 bases lay in between. The CDR3 DNA reads as TGTGCCAGCAGCTTGGCCCACGGTAATGAGCAGTTCTTC. It codes for CASSLAHGNEQFF.

V is TRBV7-2 and J is TRBJ1-1; D call uncertain. This CDR3 region has 14 residues. Trimming removed 5 bases from V and 4 bases from J, with 14 bases in between. Germline assignment: CDR1 SGHTA and CDR2 FQGNSA. The CDR3 reads CASSPSEASTEAFF. For the CDR3, the DNA is TGTGCCAGCAGCCCCAGCGAGGCTAGCACTGAAGCTTTCTTT.

The chain has TRBV4-3 and TRBJ1-1; 10 positions agree with TRBD1. The CDR3 is made up of 15 amino acids. With V trimmed by 2 bases and J by 5 bases, 5 bases remained unmatched. CDR1 LGHNA and CDR2 YSLEER come from the germline V gene. CDR3 protein: CASSQPGQGFTEAFF. CDR3 in DNA: TGCGCCAGCAGCCAACCGGGACAGGGGTTTACTGAAGCTTTCTTT.

The chain links TRBV4-3 to TRBJ2-2; weak D call: TRBD1 (6 bases). The V gene lost 4 bases and the J gene lost 2 bases, with 14 bases spanning the gap. The CDR3 spans 16 residues. CDR1 is LGHNA and CDR2 is YSLEER in the germline V gene. In DNA, the CDR3 is TGCGCCAGCAGCCCCTGGACAGCCGTTAACACCGGGGAGCTGTTTTTT. Its translation is CASSPWTAVNTGELFF.

This clone appeared a few times. V and J are TRBV5-1 and TRBJ2-7; 8 nucleotides line up with TRBD1. The germline CDR1 and CDR2 sequences are SGHRS and YFSETQ. Trimming at V came to 5 bases and at J to 2 bases, leaving 9 bases not matched to a gene. This CDR3 comprises 15 residues. The CDR3 coding sequence is TGCGCCAGCAGTCGTTCGGGACAGGTTACCTACGAGCAGTACTTC. Translation gives CASSRSGQVTYEQYF.

This clone came up a few times. This chain uses TRBV30 with TRBJ1-6; possibly TRBD1 for D (5 bases). V was clipped by 4 bases and J by 10 bases, with 17 bases between them. Germline V gene sequence: CDR1 GTSNPN, CDR2 SVGIG (reference sequence). This CDR3 contains 14 residues. The chain's CDR3 is CAWNTHTGRSPLHF. The CDR3 DNA sequence: TGTGCCTGGAACACCCACACAGGACGATCACCCCTCCACTTT.

The V and J genes are TRBV18 and TRBJ1-1, with 11 bases that match TRBD1. Germline V lookup: CDR1 KGHSH, CDR2 LQKENI. This CDR3 is 20 amino acids long. V shed 3 bases, J shed 3 bases, and the junction held 18 bases outside the gene matches. The CDR3 is CASSPRDRGTVGLLYTEAFF. The CDR3, as DNA: TGTGCCAGCTCACCCCGGGACAGGGGGACGGTGGGACTGCTTTACACTGAAGCTTTCTTT.

The rearrangement links TRBV14 to TRBJ1-1; 8 positions agree with TRBD1. CDR1 and CDR2 from the germline V gene are SGHDN and FVKESK. With V trimmed by 5 bases and J by 1 base, 6 bases remained unmatched. The CDR3 has 15 residues. CDR3 coding DNA: TGTGCCAGCAGCTCCCGGACAGGGCAGAACACTGAAGCTTTCTTT. It codes for CASSSRTGQNTEAFF.

Only a few counts were recorded for this clone. The rearrangement joins TRBV29-1 to TRBJ2-1; TRBD1 aligns across 7 bases. This CDR3 is 13 amino acids long. Germline CDR1 reads SQVTM; CDR2 reads ANQGSEA. V gave up 5 bases and J gave up 2 bases; unmatched junction bases: 3. The CDR3 is CSVRQGTYNEQFF. CDR3 DNA sequence: TGCAGCGTTCGACAGGGAACCTACAATGAGCAGTTCTTC.

This clone was recorded a few times. The rearrangement joins TRBV7-2 to TRBJ2-5; possibly TRBD1 for D (6 bases). The CDR3 contains 14 residues. Per germline, CDR1 SGHTA and CDR2 FQGNSA. Between the trimmed V and J ends, which lost 5 bases and 4 bases, there was a span of 14 bases. CDR3 protein: CASSPQQGRETQYF. The CDR3 nucleotides read TGTGCCAGCAGCCCCCAACAGGGCCGAGAGACCCAGTACTTC.

This clone was seen only a few times. The chain is built from TRBV9 and TRBJ2-1; D perhaps matches TRBD2 (5 bases). The CDR3 consists of 14 residues. From germline, CDR1 is SGDLS and CDR2 YYNGEE. The V end lost 4 bases, the J end lost 10 bases, and 18 bases lay between the germline ends. DNA for the CDR3: TGTGCCAGCAGCCAACAGAGGGCTAGCTACGAGCAGTTCTTC. It codes for CASSQQRASYEQFF.

This clone was seen only a few times. V is TRBV29-1 and J is TRBJ1-1; weak D call: TRBD1 (6 bases). Germline V gene sequence: CDR1 SQVTM, CDR2 ANQGSEA. Trimming took 3 bases from V and 3 from J, leaving 29 bases between them. This CDR3 is 19 amino acids long. The CDR3 loop is CSVEGRGGGLGWSDTEAFF. The CDR3 DNA follows: TGCAGCGTTGAGGGTCGGGGTGGGGGCCTCGGCTGGTCGGACACTGAAGCTTTCTTT.

V usage is TRBV7-2 and J usage is TRBJ2-1, with TRBD2 matching over 12 bases. CDR1 and CDR2 (germline): SGHTA, FQGNSA. The CDR3 extends over 15 amino acids. Trimming cost V 6 bases and J 4 bases; bases outside gene matches: 4. The CDR3 bases are TGTGCCAGCAGTCTAGCGGGGGGGGTGTACAATGAGCAGTTCTTC. Encoded protein: CASSLAGGVYNEQFF.

This clone was counted a few times. V gene TRBV28 combines with J gene TRBJ1-5; 8 nucleotides agree with TRBD1. The CDR3 covers 15 residues. The V gene end was trimmed by 1 base and the J gene end by 7 bases; junction bases not matched to a gene: 6. The germline CDR1 and CDR2 sequences are MDHEN and SYDVKM. The CDR3 sequence: CASSLSTGGVQPQHF. In DNA, the CDR3 is TGTGCCAGCAGTTTATCCACAGGGGGTGTACAGCCCCAGCATTTT.

This clone was counted only a few times. The chain links TRBV6-6 to TRBJ1-1; TRBD1 is a possible D gene (5 bases). Germline V lookup: CDR1 MNHNY, CDR2 SVGAGI (reference sequence). This CDR3 comprises 14 residues. V lost 0 bases and J lost 3, with 8 bases in between. This CDR3 reads CASSYSGGDTEAFF. In DNA form, the CDR3 reads TGTGCCAGCAGTTACTCCGGGGGGGACACTGAAGCTTTCTTT.

The sample holds a few counts of this clone. The chain links TRBV29-1 to TRBJ1-1, with a weak D call TRBD1 (5 bases). CDR1 is SQVTM and CDR2 is ANQGSEA in the germline V gene. The CDR3 has 11 amino acids. Trimming pared 3 bases from V and 7 bases from J, leaving 9 bases between. This CDR3 reads CSVEGPVEAFF. The CDR3 bases are TGCAGCGTTGAGGGGCCGGTTGAAGCTTTCTTT.

This clone was detected only a few times. This rearrangement joins TRBV29-1 to TRBJ2-7; the D gene is possibly TRBD2 (6 bases). Trimming cost V 4 bases and J 4 bases, with 17 bases left between them. The CDR3 consists of 14 residues. Germline V gene sequence: CDR1 SQVTM, CDR2 ANQGSEA. CDR3 residues: CSVGPARDTYEQYF. The CDR3 DNA reads TGCAGCGTTGGGCCCGCGCGGGATACGTACGAGCAGTACTTC.

This clone was seen a few times. This CDR3 reads CAWSVGLAGVNEQFF. CDR3 DNA: TGTGCCTGGAGTGTTGGACTAGCGGGAGTCAATGAGCAGTTCTTC. The rearrangement links TRBV30 to TRBJ2-1, with 13 nucleotides matching TRBD2. The CDR3 is 15 amino acids. The germline gives CDR1 GTSNPN, CDR2 SVGIG (reference sequence). The V segment lost 0 bases and the J segment 6 bases; nucleotides outside the gene matches: 2.

The V gene is TRBV7-8, the J gene TRBJ2-7; D is ambiguous. The CDR3 contains 12 residues. Germline lookup yields CDR1 SGHVS and CDR2 FQNEAQ. The V and J ends lost 10 bases and 0 bases respectively, with 10 bases between them. The CDR3 nucleotides are TGTGCCACACCCGAGAGCTCCTACGAGCAGTACTTC. This codes for CATPESSYEQYF. The entire variable domain, with the rest obtained from reference TRBV7-8 and TRBJ2-7, is as follows: GAGVSQSPRYKVAKRGQDVALRCDPISGHVSLFWYQQALGQGPEFLTYFQNEAQLDKSGLPSDRFFAERPEGSVSTLKIQRTQQEDSAVYLCATPESSYEQYFGPGTRLTVT.

The gene calls are TRBV25-1 and TRBJ1-1; D not resolved. CDR3 length equals 14 residues. V lost 5 bases and J lost 5, with 15 bases in between. Germline CDR1 MGHDK, CDR2 SYGVNS. The CDR3 loop reads CASSNLGSLTEAFF. DNA of the CDR3: TGTGCCAGCAGTAATTTGGGGAGTTTAACTGAAGCTTTCTTT.

This chain joins TRBV7-6 and TRBJ2-3; no reliable D call. CDR3 size: 13 residues. Germline V gene data show CDR1 as SGHVS and CDR2 as FNYEAQ. V shed 3 bases and J shed 0 bases, with 4 bases lying between them. DNA of the CDR3: TGTGCCAGCAGCTTCCCTAGCACAGATACGCAGTATTTT. Its translation: CASSFPSTDTQYF.

This clone has just a few counts. The chain employs TRBV4-1 and TRBJ2-7; D may be TRBD1 (5 bases). This CDR3 has 16 residues. V was clipped by 5 bases and J by 6 bases, with 23 bases between them. The germline gives CDR1 MGHRA, CDR2 YSYEKL. This CDR3 is CASSDVLGVGPREQYF. The CDR3 region has the DNA TGCGCCAGCAGCGACGTCCTAGGGGTGGGGCCTCGCGAGCAGTACTTC.

The genes are TRBV6-4 and TRBJ2-3; maybe TRBD2 (5 bases). The CDR3 totals 16 residues. Trimming removed 4 bases at V and 4 bases at J, with 18 bases between. The germline gives CDR1 MRHNA, CDR2 SNTAGT. The CDR3 protein is CASSVGPLAGADTQYF. As DNA, the CDR3 is TGTGCCAGCAGTGTTGGTCCACTTGCCGGGGCAGATACGCAGTATTTT.

This clone was seen more than once but under ten times. The chain combines TRBV9 with TRBJ2-5; tentative D call: TRBD2 (6 bases). This CDR3 has 17 amino acids. The V gene lost 0 bases and the J gene lost 6 bases, with 21 bases spanning the gap. Germline-derived CDR1 and CDR2 are SGDLS and YYNGEE. The CDR3 DNA follows: TGTGCCAGCAGCGTAGGGTCGGGAGAGGGGATGTGGAAGACCCAGTACTTC. As protein: CASSVGSGEGMWKTQYF.